What follows is one TCR beta chain and its context. What it binds is unknown. A much larger clone sits a single nucleotide away, making a read error possible. Germline V gives CDR1 SGHAT, CDR2 FQNNGV. The CDR3 consists of 12 residues. The ends were cut back, 6 bases at V and 3 bases at J, with 9 bases in the middle. This entry belongs to a study of early T cells in non-severe SARS-CoV-2 infection. Study in general: Unsorted whole-blood RNA was sequenced in bulk, leaving chains unpaired.

Study-level results: VDJdb matching skewed toward anti-spike CD8 responses, missing private and CD4 specificities.

Researchers attached unique molecular identifiers to individual cDNA molecules. TCRdb reprocessed the 5' RACE reads via MiXCR and lists one record per CDR3 protein. The data contain 32,000 or so distinct CDR3 sequences, about 9.9% of them seen just once; the ten biggest clones take up about 13%. The chain employs TRBV11-2 and TRBJ2-7; D is uncertain. This clonotype was sampled from an adult who was a healthcare worker with PCR-confirmed SARS-CoV-2 infection or an uninfected control (not recorded which). The material sequenced was whole blood. The CDR3 sequence: CASRQLVYEQYF. CDR3 nucleotide sequence: TGTGCCAGCAGGCAACTGGTCTACGAGCAGTACTTC.